The 4 T cell receptor beta chains below come from one sample, sequenced in a study of blood T cell repertoires in COVID-19 (dated by TCRdb to 2019 to 2021). Library generation was performed with the immunoSEQ multiplex PCR assay. TCRdb stores this immuneACCESS table with in-frame sequences only. Part of the clones is absent; in the studies checked, under half of the shortfall reflects unresolved V genes, and no reason is known for the rest. The sample data list roughly 260,000 clones, and 88% of these were observed just once. The ten largest clones take up about 4.1% of the sample. Sequencing input: peripheral blood. These receptors were taken from a man aged 55 to 70 who had recovered from COVID-19.

The chain is built from TRBV27 and TRBJ2-7, with 8 bases lining up with TRBD1. The V gene end was trimmed by 5 bases and the J gene end by 6 bases; junction bases not matched to a gene: 12. Germline-derived CDR1 and CDR2 are MNHEY and SMNVEV (reference sequence). The CDR3 length is 15 residues. The CDR3 protein is CASSLQGALLSEQYF. The CDR3 nucleotides are TGTGCCAGCAGTCTCCAGGGGGCGCTCCTCTCCGAGCAGTACTTC.

This chain connects TRBV6-4 to TRBJ1-2; 7 bases align to TRBD1. J gave up 6 bases and V 4 bases, and 5 bases lay outside the gene matches. The germline CDR1 and CDR2 sequences are MRHNA and SNTAGT. This CDR3 is built from 13 residues. CDR3 sequence reads: CASSAGTVDGYTF. In nucleotides, the CDR3 is TGTGCCAGCAGTGCCGGGACAGTGGATGGCTACACCTTC.

The chain uses TRBV18 and TRBJ2-7; possible D gene TRBD2, 5 bases. From germline, CDR1 is KGHSH and CDR2 LQKENI. The length of the CDR3 is 15 residues. Trimming shortened V by 1 base and J by 0 bases, and 10 bases separated the two germline ends. DNA of the CDR3: TGTGCCAGCTCACCACGGACTCCAAGCTCCTACGAGCAGTACTTC. It yields the protein CASSPRTPSSYEQYF.

This clone was detected only a few times. The chain employs TRBV7-8 and TRBJ1-5, with D unresolved. CDR1 is SGHVS, CDR2 FQNEAQ, per germline. The V end lost 3 bases, the J end lost 5 bases, and 11 bases lay between the germline ends. The CDR3 length is 14 residues. CDR3 loop: CASSLLVEDQPQHF. CDR3 nucleotides: TGTGCCAGCAGCTTGCTGGTGGAGGATCAGCCCCAGCATTTT.